These 14 T cell receptor beta chains came from one sample sequenced in a study of OX40 agonist ivuxolimab in advanced cancers. The method was immunoSEQ multiplex PCR; TCRdb's version includes in-frame clones alone and lacks a portion of them. Counted here are roughly 80,000 clones, around four fifths occurring once; the ten biggest clones make up roughly 1.9%. This specimen consisted of CD4+ or CD8+ T cells sorted from blood, obtained in a trial of the OX40 agonist ivuxolimab. These receptors came from an adult with an advanced solid tumor such as melanoma, head and neck, liver or kidney cancer.

This clone was seen a few times. The chain has TRBV28 and TRBJ1-1; a possible D gene is TRBD1 (5 bases). This CDR3 region has 9 residues. Looked up from germline, CDR1 is MDHEN and CDR2 is SYDVKM. As DNA, the CDR3 is TGTTCAGGGCCCCCTGAAGCTTTCTTT. Amino acids: CSGPPEAFF. The full variable domain, in which reference TRBV28 and TRBJ1-1 provide the parts outside the CDR3, is DVKVTQSSRYLVKRTGEKVFLECVQDMDHENMFWYRQDPGLGLRLIYFSYDVKMKEKGDIPEGYSVSREKKERFSLILESASTNQTSMYLCSGPPEAFFGQGTRLTVV.

The table lists this clone with a few counts. The V and J genes are TRBV6-5 and TRBJ1-2; no clear D. Trimming took off 0 bases at V and 8 bases at J, with 19 bases between the two ends. CDR3 size: 16 residues. From germline, CDR1 is MNHEY and CDR2 SVGAGI. The CDR3 is CASSYSTPLVTGGYTF. The CDR3 bases are TGTGCCAGCAGTTACTCAACACCCCTCGTTACGGGCGGCTACACCTTC.

This chain connects TRBV5-1 to TRBJ2-7; D is unclear. Trimming pared 0 bases from V and 2 bases from J, leaving 9 bases between. The CDR3 sequence is 14 residues long. Germline loops: CDR1 SGHRS, CDR2 YFSETQ. The CDR3 DNA sequence: TGCGCCAGCAGCTTGGGGCAGGTTACCTACGAGCAGTACTTC. Translation: CASSLGQVTYEQYF.

The CDR3 protein is CASSQDRLENTIYF. DNA for the CDR3: TGTGCCAGCAGCCAAGATAGACTAGAAAACACCATATATTTT. The rearrangement uses TRBV4-2 and TRBJ1-3; D unclear. The V and J ends lost 0 bases and 6 bases respectively, with 9 bases between them. This CDR3 comprises 14 residues. CDR1 LGHNA and CDR2 YNFKEQ come from the germline V gene.

The chain recombines TRBV10-3 with TRBJ2-2; 10 nucleotides align to TRBD2. V trimming: 5 bases; J trimming: 2 bases; junction bases outside the gene matches: 5. Germline assignment: CDR1 ENHRY and CDR2 SYGVKD. This CDR3 is built from 16 residues. In DNA form, the CDR3 reads TGTGCCATCAGTACCGGGACTAGCGCTAACACCGGGGAGCTGTTTTTT. This sequence encodes CAISTGTSANTGELFF.

This clone came up a few times. For the CDR3, the DNA is TGTGCCAGCTCACCATTTCAGGTCGGCAATCAGCCCCAGCATTTT. Protein: CASSPFQVGNQPQHF. The chain couples TRBV18 to TRBJ1-5; no clear D gene. V gave up 2 bases and J gave up 2 bases, with 10 bases separating them. Germline CDR1 and CDR2: KGHSH and LQKENI. The CDR3 spans 15 residues. The whole variable domain, remainder taken from reference TRBV18 and TRBJ1-5, is NAGVMQNPRHLVRRRGQEARLRCSPMKGHSHVYWYRQLPEEGLKFMVYLQKENIIDESGMPKERFSAEFPKEGPSILRIQQVVRGDSAAYFCASSPFQVGNQPQHFGDGTRLSIL.

The gene calls are TRBV7-9 and TRBJ1-6; no reliable D call. V dropped 2 bases and J dropped 8 bases, with 7 bases sitting between them. The CDR3 is 13 residues long. Germline lookup yields CDR1 SEHNR and CDR2 FQNEAQ (reference sequence). In DNA form, the CDR3 reads TGTGCCAGCAGCTTAATACGGGATTCACCCCTCCACTTT. Protein: CASSLIRDSPLHF. The full variable domain, in which reference TRBV7-9 and TRBJ1-6 provide the parts outside the CDR3, is DTGVSQNPRHKITKRGQNVTFRCDPISEHNRLYWYRQTLGQGPEFLTYFQNEAQLEKSRLLSDRFSAERPKGSFSTLEIQRTEQGDSAMYLCASSLIRDSPLHFGNGTRLTVT.

This rearrangement joins TRBV14 to TRBJ2-7; 12 positions agree with TRBD2. CDR1 and CDR2 from the germline V gene are SGHDN and FVKESK. The J segment lost 6 bases and the V segment lost 4 bases, leaving 10 bases of the junction unmatched. The CDR3 loop spans 16 amino acids. In DNA, the CDR3 is TGTGCCAGCAGCCCAGCTAGCGGGAGGGCCAAGGTCGAGCAGTACTTC. It is translated as CASSPASGRAKVEQYF. Filled out from reference TRBV14 and TRBJ2-7, the complete variable domain reads EAGVTQFPSHSVIEKGQTVTLRCDPISGHDNLYWYRRVMGKEIKFLLHFVKESKQDESGMPNNRFLAERTGGTYSTLKVQPAELEDSGVYFCASSPASGRAKVEQYFGPGTRLTVT.

The chain combines TRBV11-3 with TRBJ2-1; D not certain. The V gene lost 5 bases and the J gene lost 4 bases, with 15 bases spanning the gap. The germline CDR1 and CDR2 sequences are SGHNT and YENEEA. The CDR3 length is 15 residues. This chain's CDR3 is CASSPSGEVYNEQFF. In DNA, the CDR3 is TGTGCCAGCAGCCCCTCTGGTGAGGTTTACAATGAGCAGTTCTTC.

The V call is TRBV6-1, the J call TRBJ2-6; 9 positions match TRBD1. The germline CDR1 and CDR2 sequences are MNHNS and SASEGT. The CDR3 contains 15 residues. V trimming: 11 bases; J trimming: 0 bases; junction bases outside the gene matches: 5. CDR3: CAGGGQGSGANVLTF. Here the CDR3 DNA reads TGTGCCGGGGGGGGACAGGGCTCTGGGGCCAACGTCCTGACTTTC.

This sequence joins TRBV19 and TRBJ2-5; D possibly uses TRBD1 or TRBD2 (5 bases each). V was trimmed by 1 base and J by 0 bases, leaving 9 bases between them. There are 15 residues in the CDR3. CDR1 is LNHDA, CDR2 SQIVND, per germline (reference sequence). The CDR3 protein is CASSIGGTNQETQYF. The CDR3 bases are TGTGCCAGTAGTATAGGGGGGACCAACCAAGAGACCCAGTACTTC. The variable domain in full, with the rest retrieved from reference TRBV19 and TRBJ2-5, is DGGITQSPKYLFRKEGQNVTLSCEQNLNHDAMYWYRQDPGQGLRLIYYSQIVNDFQKGDIAEGYSVSREKKESFPLTVTSAQKNPTAFYLCASSIGGTNQETQYFGPGTRLLVL.

This chain uses TRBV5-1 with TRBJ2-1; TRBD2 aligns across 7 bases. The V gene's germline CDR1 is SGHRS and CDR2 YFSETQ. The CDR3 spans 15 residues. V lost 0 bases to trimming and J lost 10 bases; unmatched junction nucleotides: 10. The CDR3: CASSLGSGARGEQFF. The CDR3 DNA is TGCGCCAGCAGCTTGGGGAGCGGGGCCCGGGGCGAGCAGTTCTTC. The entire variable domain, with the rest obtained from reference TRBV5-1 and TRBJ2-1, is as follows: KAGVTQTPRYLIKTRGQQVTLSCSPISGHRSVSWYQQTPGQGLQFLFEYFSETQRNKGNFPGRFSGRQFSNSRSEMNVSTLELGDSALYLCASSLGSGARGEQFFGPGTRLTVL.

The V gene is TRBV19, the J gene TRBJ2-7; maybe TRBD1 (5 bases). The ends were cut back, 3 bases at V and 4 bases at J, with 16 bases in the middle. The CDR3 extends over 15 amino acids. The V gene's germline CDR1 is LNHDA and CDR2 SQIVND (reference sequence). The CDR3 reads CASSIPQGNSYEQYF. CDR3 DNA: TGTGCCAGTAGTATCCCGCAGGGTAATTCGTACGAGCAGTACTTC.

This clone was recorded only once. The CDR3 DNA reads as TGTGCCAGCAGCTCCGGGGCAGGGCGGGGCTCCTACAATGAGCAGTTCTTC. Protein sequence: CASSSGAGRGSYNEQFF. The chain recombines TRBV5-4 with TRBJ2-1; TRBD2 is a possible D gene (6 bases). In germline, CDR1 is SGHNT, CDR2 YYREEE (reference sequence). This CDR3 region has 17 residues. Trimming took off 3 bases at V and 0 bases at J, with 16 bases between the two ends.